These 4 T cell receptor beta chains were sequenced from one sample in a study of cytomegalovirus exposure and HLA in healthy donors. A multiplex PCR was run with 60 Vbeta primers and 13 Jbeta primers. Profiling relied on immunoSEQ multiplex PCR, and the TCRdb table lists in-frame clones only, not all of them. This repertoire shows roughly 250,000 clones, 72% found once; its top ten account for under 2.5%. Material for sequencing was PBMCs. These TCRs come from a female donor in good health and CMV-seronegative.

This clone appeared a single time. The gene calls are TRBV6-4 and TRBJ2-5; 13 bases agree with TRBD2. In germline, CDR1 is MRHNA, CDR2 SNTAGT. The CDR3 consists of 22 residues. J was trimmed by 0 bases and V by 0 bases; bases with no gene match: 16. CDR3 residues: CASSDSKTGLAGKGGDQETQYF. Written as DNA, the CDR3 is TGTGCCAGCAGTGACTCGAAAACGGGACTAGCGGGGAAAGGGGGGGACCAAGAGACCCAGTACTTC.

This sequence joins TRBV10-3 and TRBJ2-5, with D hard to call. The CDR3 is 14 amino acids. The germline V and J ends were trimmed by 0 bases and 1 base, with 6 bases remaining between them. CDR1 and CDR2 from the germline V gene are ENHRY and SYGVKD. CDR3 in DNA: TGTGCCATCAGTGAGTCAGAGATCCAAGAGACCCAGTACTTC. Protein: CAISESEIQETQYF.

The V call is TRBV18, the J call TRBJ2-1, with TRBD2 matching over 10 bases. V dropped 3 bases and J dropped 8; count of bases not matched to a gene: 7. CDR3 size: 15 residues. From germline, CDR1 is KGHSH and CDR2 LQKENI. The CDR3 DNA reads as TGTGCCAGCTCACCTCCCTCTAGCGGGAGTTATGAGCAGTTCTTC. It encodes CASSPPSSGSYEQFF.

This chain links TRBV28 with TRBJ1-2; no definite D call. Between the trimmed V and J ends, which lost 2 bases and 4 bases, there was a span of 8 bases. Germline V gene data show CDR1 as MDHEN and CDR2 as SYDVKM. The CDR3 has 13 amino acids. The chain's CDR3 is CASSLGQFYGYTF. The CDR3 region has the DNA TGTGCCAGCAGTTTAGGGCAGTTCTATGGCTACACCTTC.